This TCR beta chain was documented in a study of control samples from healthy donors and cancer patients. The CDR3 is 15 amino acids. Germline CDR1 SGHRS, CDR2 YFSETQ. The V segment lost 3 bases and the J segment 0 bases; nucleotides outside the gene matches: 5. Method: immunoSEQ multiplex PCR; TCRdb's copy keeps in-frame clones and lacks some. Here the sample spans 390,000 or so clones, approximately 92% being singletons. The sample taken for sequencing was PBMCs. The chain has TRBV5-1 and TRBJ1-1; 7 bases are a match to TRBD1. This sequence originates from a man aged 40-50 years with head and neck cancer. CDR3 coding DNA: TGCGCCAGCAGCTCCGGACAGGCTATGAACACTGAAGCTTTCTTT. It yields the protein CASSSGQAMNTEAFF.